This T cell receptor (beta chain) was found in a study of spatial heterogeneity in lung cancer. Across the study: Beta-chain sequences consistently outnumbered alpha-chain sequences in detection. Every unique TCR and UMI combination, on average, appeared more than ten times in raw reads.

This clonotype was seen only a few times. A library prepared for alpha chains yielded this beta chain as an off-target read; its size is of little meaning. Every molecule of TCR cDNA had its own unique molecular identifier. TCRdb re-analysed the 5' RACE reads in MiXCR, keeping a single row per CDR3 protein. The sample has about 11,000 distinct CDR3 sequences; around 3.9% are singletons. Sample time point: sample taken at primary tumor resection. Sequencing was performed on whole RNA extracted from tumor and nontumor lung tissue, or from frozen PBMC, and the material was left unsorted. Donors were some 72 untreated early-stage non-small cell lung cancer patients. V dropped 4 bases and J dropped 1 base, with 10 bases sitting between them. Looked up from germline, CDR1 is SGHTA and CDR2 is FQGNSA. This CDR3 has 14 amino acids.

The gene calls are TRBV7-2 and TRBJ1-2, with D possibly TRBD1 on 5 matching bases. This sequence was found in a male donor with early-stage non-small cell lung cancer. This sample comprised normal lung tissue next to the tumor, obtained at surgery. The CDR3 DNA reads TGTGCCAGCAGCTCGGGACTTTTTAACTATGGCTACACCTTC. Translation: CASSSGLFNYGYTF. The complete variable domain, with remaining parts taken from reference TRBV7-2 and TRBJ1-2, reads GAGVSQSPSNKVTEKGKDVELRCDPISGHTALYWYRQSLGQGLEFLIYFQGNSAPDKSGLPSDRFSAERTGGSVSTLTIQRTQQEDSAVYLCASSSGLFNYGYTFGSGTRLTVV.